A single sample is the source of the 25 T cell receptor beta chains below, sequenced in a study of T cells expressing NK-cell markers. TCRdb re-analyzed the 5' RACE reads; it lists each CDR3 protein once, without DNA. The ten most abundant clones cover roughly 4.2% of a sample with 250,000 to 300,000 distinct CDR3 sequences. Input material: blood T cells: a sorted CD56 or NKG2C T cell subset, CD4+ or CD8+ T cells, or bulk PBMC T cells (not recorded which). The source of these receptors is a woman aged 18-70 years in good health.

The genes are TRBV11-2 and TRBJ2-1; the TCRdb call, TRBD2, lacks DNA for checking. This CDR3 has 15 amino acids. Germline V lookup: CDR1 SGHAT, CDR2 FQNNGV. This CDR3 reads CASSLVRGAYNEQFF.

The chain combines TRBV7-8 with TRBJ2-3; checking the TCRdb D call of TRBD1 is not possible without DNA. Germline V gene data show CDR1 as SGHVS and CDR2 as FQNEAQ. The CDR3 totals 14 residues. The CDR3 loop is CASSLGRDTDTQYF.

The chain joins TRBV12-3 or TRBV12-4 to TRBJ2-7; TCRdb outputs TRBD1, but without DNA this stays unchecked. The CDR3 spans 15 residues. The CDR3 is CASRVGGQGIHEQYF.

This chain uses TRBV28 with TRBJ2-7; the TRBD1 assignment by TCRdb is unverifiable without DNA. Germline CDR1 is MDHEN and CDR2 is SYDVKM. CDR3 length: 14 amino acids. This chain's CDR3 is CASRDRIGSYEQYF.

The chain has TRBV5-6 and TRBJ2-5; with no DNA, the TCRdb D assignment of TRBD1 cannot be verified. The germline CDR1 and CDR2 sequences are SGHDT and YYEEEE. This CDR3 has 15 amino acids. The CDR3 loop is CASSPGQFLSLTQYF.

J is TRBJ2-7 and V is TRBV4-3; TCRdb returns TRBD1, unconfirmable since there is no DNA. The CDR3 is 14 residues long. Germline V gene sequence: CDR1 LGHNA, CDR2 YSLEER. CDR3 residues: CASSQGNTGYEQYF.

The rearrangement links TRBV7-2 to TRBJ2-1; TCRdb reports TRBD2, a call that lacks DNA to check it against. Germline V gives CDR1 SGHTA, CDR2 FQGNSA. The CDR3 spans 15 residues. This CDR3 reads CASSLAGTSNDEQFF.

This chain links TRBV6-1 with TRBJ1-2. The CDR3 contains 13 residues. Germline lookup yields CDR1 MNHNS and CDR2 SASEGT. CDR3: CASSETANYGYTF.

The V gene is TRBV10-3, the J gene TRBJ1-6; TCRdb designates TRBD1, a call that cannot be tested without DNA. Looked up from germline, CDR1 is ENHRY and CDR2 is SYGVKD. CDR3 length: 14 residues. The CDR3 protein is CAISEETDNSPLHF.

The chain links TRBV5-1 to TRBJ2-5; TCRdb's D call, TRBD2, is unchecked because there is no DNA. The germline CDR1 and CDR2 sequences are SGHRS and YFSETQ. The CDR3 covers 14 residues. The CDR3 here is CASSQTSVQETQYF.

The chain joins TRBV29-1 to TRBJ2-4; TCRdb indicates TRBD1, and absent DNA this call remains unverified. Per the germline V gene, CDR1 is SQVTM and CDR2 is ANQGSEA. The CDR3 has 12 amino acids. CDR3 region: CSVLPGKNIQYF.

The chain employs TRBV19 and TRBJ2-3; the TCRdb D gene call, TRBD1, has no DNA to confirm it. Germline CDR1 reads LNHDA; CDR2 reads SQIVND (reference sequence). The CDR3 has 14 amino acids. The chain's CDR3 is CASSILAGTDTQYF.

The CDR3 here is CASRTDRGETQYF. The chain employs TRBV5-1 and TRBJ2-5; TCRdb calls TRBD1, which cannot be checked without DNA. The CDR3 has 13 amino acids. Per germline, CDR1 SGHRS and CDR2 YFSETQ.

The genes are TRBV4-3 and TRBJ2-3; TCRdb's D call, TRBD1, is unchecked because there is no DNA. Germline loops: CDR1 LGHNA, CDR2 YSLEER. The CDR3 totals 16 residues. The CDR3 here is CASSQDFRQGANTQYF.

The V call is TRBV29-1, the J call TRBJ2-3. The germline V gene encodes CDR1 SQVTM and CDR2 ANQGSEA. This CDR3 has 12 amino acids. CDR3 amino acids: CSVELRTDTQYF.

The CDR3: CASSAGESYNEQFF. The chain couples TRBV7-9 to TRBJ2-1; TCRdb outputs TRBD1, but without DNA this stays unchecked. This CDR3 is 14 amino acids long. Looked up from germline, CDR1 is SEHNR and CDR2 is FQNEAQ (reference sequence).

This rearrangement joins TRBV29-1 to TRBJ2-1; TCRdb's assignment of TRBD2 cannot be checked, as there is no DNA. Germline values: CDR1 SQVTM, CDR2 ANQGSEA. The CDR3 sequence is 17 residues long. CDR3 in amino acids: CSVEGGLGRATYNEQFF.

This sequence joins TRBV5-4 and TRBJ2-2; as DNA is missing, the TRBD2 call by TCRdb cannot be tested. CDR3 length: 16 residues. Looked up from germline, CDR1 is SGHNT and CDR2 is YYREEE (reference sequence). The CDR3 sequence is CASSLASGANTGELFF.

The V call is TRBV29-1, the J call TRBJ1-3. This CDR3 is built from 12 residues. Germline V gene data show CDR1 as SQVTM and CDR2 as ANQGSEA. CDR3 region: CSAAVSGNTIYF.

The CDR3 loop is CASSRRPLLGTDTQYF. J is TRBJ2-3 and V is TRBV12-3 or TRBV12-4. This CDR3 region has 16 residues.

The V call is TRBV7-3, the J call TRBJ2-1; the TRBD1 assignment by TCRdb is unverifiable without DNA. CDR1 is SGHTA and CDR2 is FQGTGA in the germline V gene. The CDR3 extends over 14 amino acids. The CDR3 region is CASSSSGAYNEQFF. Full variable domain (remainder filled in from reference TRBV7-3 and TRBJ2-1): GAGVSQTPSNKVTEKGKYVELRCDPISGHTALYWYRQSLGQGPEFLIYFQGTGAADDSGLPNDRFFAVRPEGSVSTLKIQRTERGDSAVYLCASSSSGAYNEQFFGPGTRLTVL.

The chain links TRBV29-1 to TRBJ2-3; the TRBD1 assignment by TCRdb is unverifiable without DNA. CDR1 is SQVTM, CDR2 ANQGSEA, per germline. The CDR3 contains 14 residues. The chain's CDR3 is CSAAGGKGTDTQYF.

The chain combines TRBV20-1 with TRBJ2-7; TCRdb outputs TRBD2, but without DNA this stays unchecked. Looked up from germline, CDR1 is DFQATT and CDR2 is SNEGSKA (reference sequence). CDR3 length equals 14 residues. CDR3 region: CSARFGRTSYEQYF.

This chain links TRBV30 with TRBJ1-2; TCRdb designates TRBD1, a call that cannot be tested without DNA. The length of the CDR3 is 14 residues. Per germline, CDR1 GTSNPN and CDR2 SVGIG (reference sequence). The CDR3: CAWSVQAPSYGYTF.

This chain uses TRBV29-1 with TRBJ2-1; TCRdb outputs TRBD2, but without DNA this stays unchecked. CDR3 length: 14 amino acids. CDR1 and CDR2 (germline): SQVTM, ANQGSEA. CDR3 region: CSVEASPLLLEQFF.